This T cell receptor beta chain is drawn from a study of blood T cell repertoires in COVID-19. This CDR3 has 17 residues. V was clipped by 0 bases and J by 2 bases; unmatched bases: 10. Germline V CDR1 and CDR2: SGHRS, YFSETQ. The table lists this clone with a count of one. Data came from immunoSEQ multiplex PCR; TCRdb stores just in-frame clones and leaves some out. The data contain hundreds of thousands of clones, 70% to 90% of them singletons. The source of this sequence is a woman between 18 and 30 years old who had recovered from COVID-19. V gene TRBV5-1 combines with J gene TRBJ2-5; TRBD2 aligns across 7 bases. The specimen was peripheral blood. CDR3 nucleotide sequence: TGCGCCAGCAGCTTGGCCGAGGCGGGAGTCGGGCAAGAGACCCAGTACTTC. Amino acid sequence: CASSLAEAGVGQETQYF.